Listed below are T cell receptor beta chains from one sample, sequenced in a study of T cell changes during pregnancy in multiple sclerosis. Assay: immunoSEQ multiplex PCR; the TCRdb copy retains only in-frame clones and omits some. Among roughly 100,000 clones, around nine tenths were seen once, and the ten largest hold roughly 0.93%. The material sequenced was peripheral blood, taken after pregnancy. Receptors originate from a female donor with multiple sclerosis, enrolled in a pregnancy study. The CDR3 runs from the conserved cysteine through the conserved F or W. The order of the fields is D gene, clone size, J gene, V gene, CDR3 protein, CDR3 DNA. The D gene is left open where the match is weak. Size is omitted from some rows. Given values are once, few, many or a class for expanded clones.

>-|-|TRBJ2-6|TRBV5-1
CASSLESQGSGANVLTF
TGCGCCAGCAGCTTGGAATCCCAGGGGTCTGGGGCCAACGTCCTGACTTTC
>-|-|TRBJ1-5|TRBV19
CASSIGGSNQPQHF
TGTGCCAGTAGTATCGGGGGGAGCAATCAGCCCCAGCATTTT
>-|-|TRBJ1-3|TRBV19
CATQTGGTRSWTGNTIYF
TGTGCCACCCAAACTGGAGGGACCAGAAGTTGGACTGGAAACACCATATATTTT
>-|-|TRBJ2-2|TRBV27
CASSWGRGEGELFF
TGTGCCAGCAGTTGGGGCAGGGGAGAAGGGGAGCTGTTTTTT
>-|-|TRBJ2-7|TRBV7-2
CASRPGQTTTYEQYF
TGTGCCAGCAGGCCCGGACAGACCACGACCTACGAGCAGTACTTC
>TRBD1|-|TRBJ1-5|TRBV5-5
CASSLVATGFPQPQHF
TGTGCCAGCAGCTTGGTTGCGACAGGGTTCCCGCAGCCCCAGCATTTT
>TRBD2|-|TRBJ2-5|TRBV11-3
CASSPGLAGGETQYF
TGTGCCAGCAGCCCAGGACTAGCGGGGGGAGAGACCCAGTACTTC
>-|-|TRBJ2-1|TRBV5-1
CASSLGTGYNEQFF
TGCGCCAGCAGCTTGGGGACGGGGTACAATGAGCAGTTCTTC
>-|-|TRBJ2-5|TRBV10-3
CAIKEGTLEETQYF
TGTGCCATCAAAGAGGGTACCCTTGAGGAGACCCAGTACTTC
>TRBD2|-|TRBJ2-5|TRBV5-4
CASSSGLAGAGQETQYF
TGTGCCAGCAGCTCCGGACTAGCGGGGGCTGGCCAAGAGACCCAGTACTTC
>-|-|TRBJ1-2|TRBV9
CASSVAGGLGYTF
TGTGCCAGCAGCGTAGCAGGAGGCCTTGGCTACACCTTC
>TRBD2|-|TRBJ2-2|TRBV7-7
CASSLDISGMVTGELFF
TGTGCCAGCAGCTTAGATATTAGCGGGATGGTCACCGGGGAGCTGTTTTTT
>-|-|TRBJ1-6|TRBV4-3
CASSQDLRVRYNSPLHF
TGCGCCAGCAGCCAAGATTTGAGGGTGCGATATAATTCACCCCTCCACTTT
>-|-|TRBJ2-7|TRBV28
CASSPPGGAEQYF
TGTGCCAGCAGTCCCCCGGGCGGGGCCGAGCAGTACTTC
>TRBD1|-|TRBJ1-1|TRBV2
CATDREGYTEAFF
TGTGCCACCGACAGGGAAGGTTACACTGAAGCTTTCTTT
>-|-|TRBJ1-5|TRBV19
CASSGSTGISNQPQHF
TGTGCCAGTAGTGGGTCTACAGGGATAAGCAATCAGCCCCAGCATTTT
>TRBD1|-|TRBJ1-5|TRBV19
CASSTPWTGGNPQHF
TGTGCCAGTAGTACCCCCTGGACAGGGGGGAATCCCCAGCATTTT
>-|-|TRBJ1-1|TRBV28
CASSLGSEAFF
TGTGCCAGCAGTTTGGGGAGTGAAGCTTTCTTT
>-|-|TRBJ2-4|TRBV11-2
CASSLAWAAAKNIQYF
TGTGCCAGCAGCCTAGCATGGGCCGCGGCCAAAAACATTCAGTACTTC
>TRBD2|-|TRBJ2-1|TRBV27
CASSSGTSGSDEQFF
TGTGCCAGCAGTTCGGGGACTAGCGGGAGCGATGAGCAGTTCTTC
>-|-|TRBJ1-2|TRBV11-2
CASSLGAVYGYTF
TGTGCCAGCAGCTTAGGGGCAGTGTATGGCTACACCTTC
>TRBD2|-|TRBJ2-5|TRBV2
CASRDKRGSVLKTQYF
TGTGCCAGCAGGGATAAGCGGGGAAGTGTTCTCAAGACCCAGTACTTC
>TRBD1|-|TRBJ1-1|TRBV10-3
CAISDLTGGQAFF
TGTGCCATCAGTGATTTGACAGGGGGGCAAGCTTTCTTT
>-|-|TRBJ2-1|TRBV5-1
CASSLAGFQFF
TGCGCCAGCAGCTTGGCGGGGTTTCAGTTCTTC
>TRBD1|-|TRBJ2-5|TRBV6-6
CASSKGTGQTQYF
TGTGCCAGCAGTAAAGGGACAGGTCAAACCCAGTACTTC
>-|-|TRBJ1-2|TRBV18
CASSPGSGDGYTF
TGTGCCAGCTCCCCAGGCTCAGGGGACGGCTACACCTTC
>-|-|TRBJ2-7|TRBV19
CASRASSYEQYF
TGTGCCAGTCGCGCAAGCTCCTACGAGCAGTACTTC
>TRBD1|once|TRBJ1-1|TRBV28
CASSITGGYTEAFF
TGTGCCAGCAGTATTACAGGGGGGTACACTGAAGCTTTCTTT
>-|-|TRBJ2-6|TRBV2
CASSGGSMSSGANVLTF
TGTGCCAGCAGTGGGGGCAGCATGAGCTCTGGGGCCAACGTCCTGACTTTC
>-|few|TRBJ2-2|TRBV28
CASSSGALGTGELFF
TGTGCCAGCAGTTCGGGTGCCCTAGGCACCGGGGAGCTGTTTTTT
>-|-|TRBJ1-2|TRBV7-9
CASSLSGESYTF
TGTGCCAGCAGCCTCTCAGGGGAAAGCTACACCTTC
>TRBD2|-|TRBJ2-3|TRBV5-4
CASSLSGSKIGTQYF
TGTGCCAGCAGCCTTAGCGGGAGTAAGATTGGAACGCAGTATTTT
>-|-|TRBJ1-5|TRBV7-3
CASSLISGQPQHF
TGTGCCAGCAGCTTAATCTCAGGTCAGCCCCAGCATTTT
>-|-|TRBJ2-7|TRBV2
CASNSGLEQYF
TGTGCCAGCAATTCAGGGCTCGAGCAGTACTTC
>-|-|TRBJ1-3|TRBV5-1
CASSLVPAGNTIYF
TGCGCCAGCAGCTTGGTCCCGGCTGGAAACACCATATATTTT
>-|-|TRBJ2-5|TRBV21-1
CASSFRRTGWETQYF
TGTGCCAGCAGCTTCCGTAGGACAGGATGGGAGACCCAGTACTTC
>TRBD1|-|TRBJ1-2|TRBV28
CASSIRQTGLGGYTF
TGTGCCAGCAGTATCCGCCAGACAGGGCTGGGCGGCTACACCTTC
>-|-|TRBJ2-7|TRBV7-9
CASSLAGGSEQYF
TGTGCCAGCAGCTTAGCCGGAGGGTCCGAGCAGTACTTC
>-|-|TRBJ2-2|TRBV7-3
CASSLTVEVGELFF
TGTGCCAGCAGCTTAACGGTAGAGGTCGGGGAGCTGTTTTTT
>TRBD2|-|TRBJ2-7|TRBV5-4
CASSRTSGLPSEQYF
TGTGCCAGCAGCCGGACTAGCGGGTTACCTAGCGAGCAGTACTTC
>-|-|TRBJ2-3|TRBV9
CASSVEISGRSTDTQYF
TGTGCCAGCAGCGTAGAAATCAGCGGTAGAAGCACAGATACGCAGTATTTT
>-|-|TRBJ2-3|TRBV4-2
CASSQDLSSTDTQYF
TGTGCCAGCAGCCAAGATCTTTCCTCCACAGATACGCAGTATTTT
>TRBD2|-|TRBJ2-1|TRBV18
CASSPNLAGEGNEQFF
TGTGCCAGCTCACCAAACCTAGCGGGAGAGGGGAATGAGCAGTTCTTC
>-|-|TRBJ1-4|TRBV9
CASSVGVNEKLFF
TGTGCCAGCAGCGTTGGAGTAAATGAAAAACTGTTTTTT
>-|-|TRBJ2-1|TRBV10-1
CASSESSSSYNEQFF
TGCGCCAGCAGTGAGTCGAGTTCCTCCTACAATGAGCAGTTCTTC
>TRBD1|-|TRBJ2-5|TRBV28
CASSFLRGRETQYF
TGTGCCAGCAGTTTTCTCAGGGGGCGAGAGACCCAGTACTTC
>TRBD1|-|TRBJ2-2|TRBV19
CASSAYPTGMTGELFF
TGTGCCAGTAGTGCGTACCCGACAGGGATGACCGGGGAGCTGTTTTTT
>-|-|TRBJ1-2|TRBV7-2
CASSQVPEGGYTF
TGTGCCAGCAGCCAAGTGCCGGAGGGGGGCTACACCTTC
>TRBD2|-|TRBJ2-7|TRBV18
CASSSAGRDEQYF
TGTGCCAGCTCGTCAGCGGGGCGGGACGAGCAGTACTTC
>TRBD1|-|TRBJ2-7|TRBV27
CASSLRAGTAAYEQYF
TGTGCCAGCAGCCTAAGGGCCGGGACAGCGGCCTACGAGCAGTACTTC
>-|-|TRBJ1-2|TRBV6-5
CASSPGFRGGYTF
TGTGCCAGCAGTCCCGGGTTCCGGGGAGGCTACACCTTC
>-|-|TRBJ2-1|TRBV27
CASSPFIGGEQFF
TGTGCCAGCAGCCCCTTTATAGGGGGTGAGCAGTTCTTC
>TRBD1|-|TRBJ1-1|TRBV14
CASSQEAQGAKAFF
TGTGCCAGCAGCCAAGAAGCGCAGGGGGCAAAAGCTTTCTTT
>-|-|TRBJ1-1|TRBV10-1
CASSGQYTEAFF
TGCGCCAGCAGTGGACAGTACACTGAAGCTTTCTTT